The present entry profiles one T cell receptor beta chain with its context. Antigen specificity is unknown. This specimen belongs to a study of T cell repertoires in cytomegalovirus infection. The CDR3 extends over 14 amino acids. Between the trimmed V and J ends, which lost 4 bases and 4 bases, there was a span of 14 bases. The germline V gene has CDR1 MNHEY and CDR2 SVGAGI. TCRdb analysed the reads with MiXCR anew, one entry per CDR3 protein. Altogether around 180,000 distinct CDR3 sequences are present, 15% to 20% being singletons, with the ten largest covering less than 3%. Findings of the study overall: HLA-C-restricted CMV clonotypes gave the most frequent clonotype in two of eight donors.

Material for sequencing was PBMCs. The rearrangement links TRBV6-5 to TRBJ2-7; tentative D call: TRBD2 (6 bases). The TCR comes from a human donor in good health (CMV status not recorded). Some clones in this sample may be carry-over from other donors' samples. CDR3 sequence: CASSSGLGIYEQYF. The CDR3 bases are TGTGCCAGCAGTTCGGGACTCGGGATATACGAGCAGTACTTC.